A single sample is the source of the 28 T cell receptor beta chains below, sequenced in a study of T-cell memory formation after mild COVID-19. A single record per CDR3 protein comes from TCRdb applying MiXCR to the 5' RACE reads. This sample carries around 300,000 distinct CDR3 sequences, about a sixth of them seen once, and the ten largest clones take under 30%. What was sequenced was PBMCs or a T cell subset sorted from them (not recorded which). The receptor set was obtained from a young man who had mild COVID-19 (a few samples of this study predate the infection). Cell type and time point are not known.

This clonotype came up many times. This sequence joins TRBV29-1 and TRBJ2-4; either TRBD1 or TRBD2 may fit D (5 bases each). Trimming took 6 bases from V and 7 from J, leaving 22 bases between them. This CDR3 spans 15 amino acids. Germline assignment: CDR1 SQVTM and CDR2 ANQGSEA. The CDR3 is CSVRPGPVEGNIQYF. The CDR3 DNA reads as TGCAGCGTCCGCCCGGGTCCCGTTGAGGGGAACATTCAGTACTTC.

In this sample, this clonotype turned up a few times. The chain employs TRBV7-6 and TRBJ2-5, with TRBD1 identical over 7 bases. CDR3 length: 13 amino acids. With V trimmed by 3 bases and J by 9 bases, 7 bases remained unmatched. CDR1 is SGHVS and CDR2 is FNYEAQ in the germline V gene. The chain's CDR3 is CASSLGSQGAQYF. The CDR3 DNA is TGTGCCAGCAGCTTGGGCTCCCAGGGGGCCCAGTACTTC.

The table lists this clonotype with a few counts. The J gene is TRBJ2-2, the V gene TRBV20-1; TRBD1 is a possible D gene (6 bases). Trimming cost V 5 bases and J 3 bases, with 7 bases left between them. This CDR3 is built from 12 residues. Germline V gene data show CDR1 as DFQATT and CDR2 as SNEGSKA (reference sequence). The CDR3 DNA sequence: TGCAGTGCTTACAGGGACACCGGGGAGCTGTTTTTT. It encodes CSAYRDTGELFF.

The V gene is TRBV6-2 or TRBV6-3, the J gene TRBJ2-7; D may correspond to TRBD1 or TRBD2 (5 bases each). Trimming stripped 0 bases from V and 5 bases from J, with 17 bases between. Germline values: CDR1 MNHEY, CDR2 SVGEGT. The CDR3 runs to 16 residues. The CDR3 bases are TGTGCCAGCAGTTACTCGACCGGGTCAGGGACGGACGAGCAGTACGTC. Translated: CASSYSTGSGTDEQYV.

The rearrangement links TRBV29-1 to TRBJ2-5, with D tentatively TRBD2 (6 bases). The germline V and J ends were trimmed by 3 bases and 5 bases, with 13 bases remaining between them. The V gene's germline CDR1 is SQVTM and CDR2 ANQGSEA. This CDR3 comprises 13 residues. The CDR3 DNA is TGCAGCGTTGAGGCAGGAGGGATGGAGACCCAGTACTTC. Its translation: CSVEAGGMETQYF.

This clonotype came up many times. This chain uses TRBV6-2 or TRBV6-3 with TRBJ2-3; D call uncertain. Germline V gene sequence: CDR1 MNHEY, CDR2 SVGEGT. The CDR3 spans 14 residues. V gave up 1 base and J gave up 2 bases, with 7 bases separating them. CDR3 sequence reads: CASSYWKVTDTQYF. DNA of the CDR3: TGTGCCAGCAGTTACTGGAAGGTCACAGATACGCAGTATTTT.

Here the CDR3 DNA reads TGTGCCAGCAGTTTACAAGGGGTTTTTGGCGGGGAGCTGTTTTTT. This sequence encodes CASSLQGVFGGELFF. The gene calls are TRBV6-2 or TRBV6-3 and TRBJ2-2; maybe TRBD1 (5 bases). V lost 4 bases to trimming and J lost 7 bases, with 16 bases between them. The CDR3 has 15 amino acids. Germline values: CDR1 MNHEY, CDR2 SVGEGT.

This sequence joins TRBV29-1 and TRBJ2-5; 11 nucleotides match TRBD2. Germline assignment: CDR1 SQVTM and CDR2 ANQGSEA. Trimming removed 7 bases from V and 0 bases from J; junction bases left unmatched: 4. The CDR3 runs to 14 residues. CDR3 DNA sequence: TGCAGCGCCGTACTAGCGGGGGACCAAGAGACCCAGTACTTC. This codes for CSAVLAGDQETQYF.

V usage is TRBV5-1 and J usage is TRBJ2-2; perhaps TRBD2 as D (6 bases). The CDR3 contains 16 residues. In germline, CDR1 is SGHRS, CDR2 YFSETQ. V lost 5 bases to trimming and J lost 3 bases, with 17 bases between them. The DNA for the CDR3 is TGCGCCAGCAGTCCTGGGGGGACGGGCCACACCGGGGAGCTGTTTTTT. Translating gives CASSPGGTGHTGELFF.

There are a few counts of this clonotype. The V gene is TRBV6-1, the J gene TRBJ1-1, with no clear D. The CDR3 length is 15 residues. Germline CDR1 is MNHNS and CDR2 is SASEGT. V was clipped by 4 bases and J by 5 bases, with 17 bases between them. CDR3 bases: TGTGCCAGCAGTGTCTCTCGGGCCTACGGTACTGAAGCTTTCTTT. Amino acid sequence: CASSVSRAYGTEAFF.

This chain uses TRBV29-1 with TRBJ2-3, with 7 bases identical to TRBD1. J was trimmed by 7 bases and V by 7 bases; bases with no gene match: 14. CDR1 and CDR2 (germline): SQVTM, ANQGSEA. The CDR3 consists of 14 residues. CDR3 sequence reads: CSDLGGPVVNTQYF. The DNA of the CDR3 is TGCAGCGACCTAGGGGGCCCGGTGGTAAATACGCAGTATTTT.

The chain uses TRBV5-1 and TRBJ2-7; D is unclear. CDR3 length: 14 residues. V lost 0 bases to trimming and J lost 0 bases, with 7 bases between them. In germline, CDR1 is SGHRS, CDR2 YFSETQ. The CDR3: CASSLGVSSYEQYF. CDR3 DNA sequence: TGCGCCAGCAGCTTGGGGGTCAGCTCCTACGAGCAGTACTTC.

The sample holds many counts of this clonotype. V and J are TRBV7-8 and TRBJ2-7; tentatively, D is TRBD1 (5 bases). Trimming left V 5 bases short and J 6 bases short, with 14 bases between. The CDR3 has 13 amino acids. Germline values: CDR1 SGHVS, CDR2 FQNEAQ. The CDR3 loop reads CASSANPGLEQYF. For the CDR3, the DNA is TGTGCCAGCAGCGCCAACCCAGGGCTCGAGCAGTACTTC. Variable domain in full (rest from reference TRBV7-8 and TRBJ2-7): GAGVSQSPRYKVAKRGQDVALRCDPISGHVSLFWYQQALGQGPEFLTYFQNEAQLDKSGLPSDRFFAERPEGSVSTLKIQRTQQEDSAVYLCASSANPGLEQYFGPGTRLTVT.

This clonotype was seen a few times. The gene calls are TRBV29-1 and TRBJ1-2; TRBD1 agrees at 8 bases. V lost 5 bases to trimming and J lost 7 bases; unmatched junction nucleotides: 6. CDR1 and CDR2 (germline): SQVTM, ANQGSEA. The CDR3 loop spans 12 amino acids. CDR3 bases: TGCAGCGTTTCGGACAGGGCTTCTGGCTACACCTTC. Amino acid sequence: CSVSDRASGYTF.

This clonotype was detected only a few times. The V call is TRBV4-3, the J call TRBJ2-2; D is tentatively TRBD1 or TRBD2 (5 bases each). Per germline, CDR1 LGHNA and CDR2 YSLEER. This CDR3 contains 16 residues. Trimming left V 0 bases short and J 6 bases short, with 14 bases between. CDR3 in amino acids: CASSQDAGTLAGELFF. CDR3 sequence (DNA): TGCGCCAGCAGCCAAGACGCCGGGACCTTGGCCGGGGAGCTGTTTTTT.

The V call is TRBV7-2, the J call TRBJ2-1; D may be TRBD1 or TRBD2 (6 bases each). There are 15 residues in the CDR3. Trimming cost V 5 bases and J 5 bases, with 16 bases left between them. In germline, CDR1 is SGHTA, CDR2 FQGNSA. The CDR3 protein is CASSLTGRGDNEQFF. Written as DNA, the CDR3 is TGTGCCAGCAGCCTCACAGGGCGCGGGGACAATGAGCAGTTCTTC.

This clonotype occurred a few times. The rearrangement links TRBV27 to TRBJ2-7, with D perhaps matching TRBD1 or TRBD2 (5 bases each). V lost 2 bases and J 7 bases, leaving 18 bases between the germline ends. The germline CDR1 and CDR2 sequences are MNHEY and SMNVEV (reference sequence). The CDR3 has 15 amino acids. In nucleotides, the CDR3 is TGTGCCAGCAGTTTAGGGGCAGGGAGAACGAGAGAGCAGTACGTC. It yields the protein CASSLGAGRTREQYV.

The V call is TRBV6-5, the J call TRBJ1-1, with D hard to call. V dropped 5 bases and J dropped 5 bases, with 21 bases sitting between them. CDR1 MNHEY and CDR2 SVGAGI come from the germline V gene. The CDR3 consists of 16 residues. The CDR3 sequence: CASSHPIGLAVTEAFF. CDR3 DNA: TGTGCCAGCAGTCACCCGATAGGGCTTGCGGTGACTGAAGCTTTCTTT.

V is TRBV24-1 and J is TRBJ2-7; 8 nucleotides match TRBD2. CDR1 is KGHDR, CDR2 SFDVKD, per germline. The CDR3 length is 15 residues. The V gene end was trimmed by 2 bases and the J gene end by 1 base; junction bases not matched to a gene: 3. DNA for the CDR3: TGTGCCACCAGTGATTCCGGGAGGGGATCCTACGAGCAGTACTTC. Encoded protein: CATSDSGRGSYEQYF.

A few counts support this clonotype. The chain couples TRBV4-3 to TRBJ2-2, with D uncertain. The V gene lost 0 bases and the J gene lost 6 bases, with 11 bases spanning the gap. This CDR3 has 15 amino acids. Germline V gene data show CDR1 as LGHNA and CDR2 as YSLEER. In DNA, the CDR3 is TGCGCCAGCAGCCAAGATAATTTGGTCCCCGGGGAGCTGTTTTTT. Translating it yields CASSQDNLVPGELFF.

The V and J genes are TRBV5-1 and TRBJ2-4; maybe TRBD1 (6 bases). Germline CDR1 SGHRS, CDR2 YFSETQ. V was clipped by 4 bases and J by 6 bases, with 14 bases between them. There are 14 residues in the CDR3. CDR3 bases: TGCGCCAGCAGCGATGACAGGTTACCAAACATTCAGTACTTC. As protein: CASSDDRLPNIQYF.

The chain links TRBV11-2 to TRBJ1-6; D is uncertain. V was trimmed by 3 bases and J by 0 bases, leaving 15 bases between them. The CDR3 runs 18 residues. The germline CDR1 and CDR2 sequences are SGHAT and FQNNGV. CDR3 in DNA: TGTGCCAGCAGCTTCGGATTCCGGATGCGCTCCTATAATTCACCCCTCCACTTT. Translating gives CASSFGFRMRSYNSPLHF.

This clonotype was detected a few times. The chain recombines TRBV6-5 with TRBJ1-2; no reliable D call. Germline V lookup: CDR1 MNHEY, CDR2 SVGAGI. With 0 bases removed from V and 6 bases from J, the gap between germline ends came to 11 bases. This CDR3 spans 14 amino acids. The CDR3, as DNA: TGTGCCAGCAGTTACTCGTCTCCGGGAAATGGCTACACCTTC. This codes for CASSYSSPGNGYTF.

This clonotype occurred a few times. V is TRBV7-8 and J is TRBJ1-5; D gene ambiguous. The CDR3 totals 14 residues. From germline, CDR1 is SGHVS and CDR2 FQNEAQ. Trimming shortened V by 0 bases and J by 7 bases, and 10 bases separated the two germline ends. The CDR3: CASSLAVGQQPQHF. CDR3 bases: TGTGCCAGCAGCTTAGCAGTGGGTCAACAGCCCCAGCATTTT.

Only a few counts were recorded for this clonotype. The rearrangement joins TRBV6-6 to TRBJ2-7; D gene unclear. This CDR3 region has 13 residues. Germline lookup yields CDR1 MNHNY and CDR2 SVGAGI (reference sequence). With 2 bases removed from V and 3 bases from J, the gap between germline ends came to 8 bases. The CDR3 DNA follows: TGTGCCAGCAGTTACACGGACGGCTACGAGCAGTACGTC. Its protein product is CASSYTDGYEQYV.

This clonotype was detected once. The chain joins TRBV20-1 to TRBJ1-4; D might be TRBD1 (5 bases). This CDR3 comprises 14 residues. Germline V lookup: CDR1 DFQATT, CDR2 SNEGSKA (reference sequence). Trimming took off 6 bases at V and 4 bases at J, with 15 bases between the two ends. DNA of the CDR3: TGCAGTGCAGAGAGGCCAGGGAATAATGAAAAACTGTTTTTT. Its protein is CSAERPGNNEKLFF.

This clonotype was counted many times. The rearrangement uses TRBV20-1 and TRBJ2-3; 9 positions agree with TRBD2. The J segment lost 4 bases and the V segment lost 5 bases, leaving 10 bases of the junction unmatched. Germline lookup yields CDR1 DFQATT and CDR2 SNEGSKA (reference sequence). This CDR3 has 15 residues. CDR3 bases: TGCAGTGCTCCCTGGGCGGGGGGGCCGGCAGATACGCAGTATTTT. Translating it yields CSAPWAGGPADTQYF.

This clonotype turned up a few times. The rearrangement links TRBV24-1 to TRBJ2-2; D may match TRBD1 or TRBD2 (5 bases each). V dropped 9 bases and J dropped 6 bases, with 7 bases sitting between them. This CDR3 is built from 11 residues. Per the germline V gene, CDR1 is KGHDR and CDR2 is SFDVKD. For the CDR3, the DNA is TGTGCCACCGGGGGACCCGGGGAGCTGTTTTTT. The encoded protein is CATGGPGELFF.